Below are 5 T cell receptor beta chains sequenced from a single sample in a study of T cell repertoires in cytomegalovirus infection. TCRdb reanalysed the reads using MiXCR and keeps one entry per CDR3 protein. The sample lists around 630,000 distinct CDR3 sequences, about 24% occurring once. Sample: CD8+ T cells from PBMCs. These receptors all come from a human donor in good health (CMV status not recorded). Some clones in this sample may be carry-over from other donors' samples.

This clonotype came up many times. V is TRBV28 and J is TRBJ1-1, with 10 bases that match TRBD1. Germline values: CDR1 MDHEN, CDR2 SYDVKM. V shed 3 bases, J shed 8 bases, and the junction held 3 bases outside the gene matches. This CDR3 is built from 13 residues. The CDR3, as DNA: TGTGCCAGCAGTTTGGCGGGACAGGGGGAAGCTTTCTTT. Its translation is CASSLAGQGEAFF.

V and J are TRBV9 and TRBJ2-1; TRBD2 is a possible D gene (7 bases). V lost 3 bases to trimming and J lost 3 bases, with 10 bases between them. The CDR3 is 14 amino acids. The V gene's germline CDR1 is SGDLS and CDR2 YYNGEE. For the CDR3, the DNA is TGTGCCAGCAGCGAAGGGGGGGACTACAATGAGCAGTTCTTC. Protein: CASSEGGDYNEQFF.

The chain recombines TRBV12-3 or TRBV12-4 with TRBJ2-1, with D tentatively TRBD1 or TRBD2 (5 bases each). The V end was cut by 5 bases, the J end by 4 bases, with 21 bases between. This CDR3 region has 17 residues. Here the CDR3 reads CASSRGPRVGSYNEQFF. The CDR3 DNA follows: TGTGCCAGCAGTCGGGGACCCAGGGTGGGTTCGTACAATGAGCAGTTCTTC.

The count of this clonotype is one. This rearrangement joins TRBV4-3 to TRBJ1-4; D call uncertain. The germline gives CDR1 LGHNA, CDR2 YSLEER. The CDR3 extends over 14 amino acids. V was clipped by 1 base and J by 0 bases, with 3 bases between them. The CDR3 spells CASSQVSTNEKLFF. The CDR3, as DNA: TGCGCCAGCAGCCAAGTATCAACTAATGAAAAACTGTTTTTT.

This clonotype was detected many times. The genes are TRBV6-5 and TRBJ2-1, with D unresolved. V was pared by 0 bases and J by 0 bases, with 12 bases between. The CDR3 covers 17 residues. From germline, CDR1 is MNHEY and CDR2 SVGAGI. Written as DNA, the CDR3 is TGTGCCAGCAGTTACTCACCCGCGATGAGCTCCTACAATGAGCAGTTCTTC. Protein product: CASSYSPAMSSYNEQFF.